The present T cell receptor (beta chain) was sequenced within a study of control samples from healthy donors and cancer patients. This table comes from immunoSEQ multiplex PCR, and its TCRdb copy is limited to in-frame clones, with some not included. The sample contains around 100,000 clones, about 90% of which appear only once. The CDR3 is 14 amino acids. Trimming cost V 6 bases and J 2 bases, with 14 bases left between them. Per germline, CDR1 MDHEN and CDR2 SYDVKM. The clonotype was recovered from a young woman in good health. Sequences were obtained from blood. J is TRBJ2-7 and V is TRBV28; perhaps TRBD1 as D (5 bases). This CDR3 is CASRPTDVTYEQYF. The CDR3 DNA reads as TGTGCCAGCAGACCGACAGACGTAACCTACGAGCAGTACTTC. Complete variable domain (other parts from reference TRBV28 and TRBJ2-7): DVKVTQSSRYLVKRTGEKVFLECVQDMDHENMFWYRQDPGLGLRLIYFSYDVKMKEKGDIPEGYSVSREKKERFSLILESASTNQTSMYLCASRPTDVTYEQYFGPGTRLTVT.